Following are 12 T cell receptor beta chains from one sample sequenced in a study of a mutant IDH1 vaccine in newly diagnosed glioma (dated by TCRdb to the early 2020s). The time point label, as the study defines it: baseline, week 1 (first vaccination visit). Interpreted using the paper, the treatment or condition label stands for: pre-vaccination baseline after standard-of-care therapy. Libraries came from the immunoSEQ multiplex PCR assay. As stored in TCRdb, this immuneACCESS dataset retains in-frame rearrangements with V and J assigned. A fraction of the clones does not appear; measured against another copy, unresolved V genes explain less than half of the discrepancy, and the remainder lacks a known reason. This sample holds over 55,000 clones; about 86% were observed only once. Of the sample, approximately 4.5% falls within the top ten clones. Sequences were derived from peripheral blood mononuclear cells (PBMCs), sampled from a glioma patient treated with radiotherapy, temozolomide or both. These receptors were taken from a young woman with glioma. Some clones in this sample may be carry-over from other donors' samples.

The chain has TRBV2 and TRBJ1-5, with 7 bases fitting TRBD1. The CDR3 totals 14 residues. J was trimmed by 3 bases and V by 5 bases; bases with no gene match: 4. The germline V gene encodes CDR1 SNHLY and CDR2 FYNNEI. CDR3 region: CASSPDRVNQPQHF. The CDR3 nucleotides read TGTGCCAGCAGTCCTGACAGGGTCAATCAGCCCCAGCATTTT.

The chain joins TRBV5-1 to TRBJ2-1; TRBD1 aligns across 8 bases. This CDR3 spans 15 amino acids. The trim removed 1 base at V and 6 bases at J, leaving 6 bases unmatched. The germline V gene has CDR1 SGHRS and CDR2 YFSETQ. As DNA, the CDR3 is TGCGCCAGCAGCTTGTTGCAGGGGGCGGGCAATGAGCAGTTCTTC. This codes for CASSLLQGAGNEQFF.

V usage is TRBV9 and J usage is TRBJ2-7, with 10 positions matching TRBD1. The CDR3 has 15 residues. Per the germline V gene, CDR1 is SGDLS and CDR2 is YYNGEE. With 0 bases clipped from V and 3 bases from J, the junction kept 3 bases outside the gene matches. The CDR3 DNA reads as TGTGCCAGCAGCGTAGCTGGGACAGGGGACTACGAGCAGTACTTC. Its protein product is CASSVAGTGDYEQYF.

The rearrangement joins TRBV9 to TRBJ1-1; no definite D call. The CDR3 length is 16 residues. CDR1 is SGDLS, CDR2 YYNGEE, per germline. Deletions cut 0 bases from V and 1 base from J, with 13 bases between. The CDR3 sequence is CASSVGLGVANTEAFF. The CDR3 DNA is TGTGCCAGCAGCGTAGGCCTCGGGGTGGCGAACACTGAAGCTTTCTTT.

The genes are TRBV27 and TRBJ1-1, with D unclear. This CDR3 comprises 13 residues. The V and J ends lost 2 bases and 1 base respectively, with 5 bases between them. The V gene's germline CDR1 is MNHEY and CDR2 SMNVEV (reference sequence). CDR3 loop: CASSLEGNTEAFF. CDR3 nucleotides: TGTGCCAGCAGTTTAGAGGGGAACACTGAAGCTTTCTTT.

The rearrangement joins TRBV6-6 to TRBJ1-4, with a possible D match to TRBD1 (5 bases). This CDR3 has 13 amino acids. CDR1 and CDR2 from the germline V gene are MNHNY and SVGAGI (reference sequence). Trimming cost V 4 bases and J 3 bases, with 6 bases left between them. CDR3 sequence: CASSSRANEKLFF. The CDR3 coding sequence is TGTGCCAGCAGTTCCAGGGCTAATGAAAAACTGTTTTTT.

V usage is TRBV9 and J usage is TRBJ1-1, with 9 bases identical to TRBD1. The germline V gene encodes CDR1 SGDLS and CDR2 YYNGEE. Trimming removed 5 bases from V and 11 bases from J; junction bases left unmatched: 4. This CDR3 contains 11 residues. The CDR3 here is CASSGQGTAFF. CDR3 DNA sequence: TGTGCCAGCAGTGGACAGGGGACGGCTTTCTTT.

The chain employs TRBV7-2 and TRBJ1-1; 10 nucleotides align to TRBD1. CDR1 and CDR2 (germline): SGHTA, FQGNSA. This CDR3 spans 14 amino acids. Losses at the gene ends were 5 bases for V and 2 bases for J; bases not matched to a gene: 2. The CDR3 coding sequence is TGTGCCAGCAGCAGGGACAGGGGAAACACTGAAGCTTTCTTT. Translated: CASSRDRGNTEAFF.

This clone was counted once. The chain combines TRBV4-1 with TRBJ2-5; 14 nucleotides align to TRBD2. Germline CDR1 reads MGHRA; CDR2 reads YSYEKL. This CDR3 has 19 residues. The V gene end was trimmed by 1 base and the J gene end by 0 bases; junction bases not matched to a gene: 7. For the CDR3, the DNA is TGCGCCAGCAGCCAAGGGGGACTAGCGGGGGCCTCGTACCAAGAGACCCAGTACTTC. It translates to CASSQGGLAGASYQETQYF.

This chain joins TRBV5-1 and TRBJ1-2, with 8 bases aligning to TRBD1. The V and J ends lost 7 bases and 2 bases, in that order; junction bases with no gene match: 1. The germline gives CDR1 SGHRS, CDR2 YFSETQ. The CDR3 loop spans 12 amino acids. The CDR3 reads CASRDRNYGYTF. CDR3 bases: TGCGCCAGCCGGGACAGGAACTATGGCTACACCTTC.

The chain joins TRBV7-6 to TRBJ2-5; 11 nucleotides match TRBD2. From germline, CDR1 is SGHVS and CDR2 FNYEAQ. Trimming removed 5 bases from V and 1 base from J; junction bases left unmatched: 6. The CDR3 runs 16 residues. This CDR3 is CASSLRTSGLQETQYF. The CDR3 DNA is TGTGCCAGCAGCCTAAGGACTAGCGGGCTCCAAGAGACCCAGTACTTC.

This clone was counted once. The chain couples TRBV28 to TRBJ2-5, with 7 bases fitting TRBD1. This CDR3 is 15 amino acids long. V shed 6 bases and J 4 bases; nucleotides not matched to a gene: 11. CDR1 MDHEN and CDR2 SYDVKM come from the germline V gene. Here the CDR3 reads CASSTVGDSLETQYF. In nucleotides, the CDR3 is TGTGCCAGCAGCACAGTGGGGGACAGTCTAGAGACCCAGTACTTC.